The rows below give T cell receptor beta chains drawn from one sample of a study of T-cell memory formation after mild COVID-19. TCRdb re-called the 5' RACE reads through MiXCR, storing one row per CDR3 protein. This table holds roughly 350,000 distinct CDR3 sequences, about an eighth found once. The specimen was PBMCs or a T cell subset sorted from them (not recorded which). All receptors derive from a man aged 18 to 29 who had mild COVID-19 (a few samples of this study predate the infection). Cell type and time point are not known. CDR3s include the opening cysteine and the closing phenylalanine or tryptophan. Fields, in order: J gene, D gene, V gene, clone size, CDR3 protein, CDR3 DNA. The D gene is left open where the match is weak. Size is omitted from some rows. Given values are once, few, many or a class for expanded clones.

J gene: TRBJ2-1
D gene: .
V gene: TRBV28
clone size: .
CDR3 protein: CASSLLGEQFF
CDR3 DNA: TGTGCCAGCAGTTTATTAGGTGAGCAGTTCTTC

J gene: TRBJ1-5
D gene: TRBD1
V gene: TRBV10-3
clone size: .
CDR3 protein: CATNGQGDQPQHF
CDR3 DNA: TGTGCCACCAATGGACAGGGGGATCAGCCCCAGCATTTT

J gene: TRBJ1-2
D gene: TRBD1
V gene: TRBV3-1
clone size: few
CDR3 protein: CASSKWDSPDYGYTF
CDR3 DNA: TGTGCCAGCAGCAAATGGGACAGTCCGGACTATGGCTACACCTTC

J gene: TRBJ1-1
D gene: .
V gene: TRBV19
clone size: .
CDR3 protein: CASIRVTGATEAFF
CDR3 DNA: TGTGCCAGTATCCGGGTGACAGGAGCGACTGAAGCTTTCTTT

J gene: TRBJ1-2
D gene: .
V gene: TRBV5-6
clone size: few
CDR3 protein: CASSLALANYGYTF
CDR3 DNA: TGTGCCAGCAGCTTGGCCCTCGCTAACTATGGCTACACCTTC

J gene: TRBJ2-5
D gene: TRBD1
V gene: TRBV5-1
clone size: many
CDR3 protein: CASSRGQGEETQYF
CDR3 DNA: TGCGCCAGCAGCCGTGGACAGGGGGAAGAGACCCAGTACTTC

J gene: TRBJ1-5
D gene: .
V gene: TRBV6-6
clone size: few
CDR3 protein: CASSWAESYSNQPQHF
CDR3 DNA: TGTGCCAGCAGTTGGGCAGAGAGTTATAGCAATCAGCCCCAGCATTTT

J gene: TRBJ1-1
D gene: .
V gene: TRBV4-1
clone size: .
CDR3 protein: CASSQDSGNLLLEAFF
CDR3 DNA: TGCGCCAGCAGCCAAGATTCGGGTAACCTCCTCCTCGAAGCTTTCTTT

J gene: TRBJ2-1
D gene: TRBD2
V gene: TRBV6-2/TRBV6-3
clone size: .
CDR3 protein: CASSQDGGGYNEQFF
CDR3 DNA: TGTGCCAGCAGCCAAGATGGGGGGGGTTACAATGAGCAGTTCTTC

J gene: TRBJ2-5
D gene: .
V gene: TRBV5-1
clone size: many
CDR3 protein: CASSLGPPKETQYF
CDR3 DNA: TGCGCCAGCAGCTTGGGACCCCCCAAAGAGACCCAGTACTTC

J gene: TRBJ2-7
D gene: .
V gene: TRBV2
clone size: .
CDR3 protein: CASSDHREVQYF
CDR3 DNA: TGTGCCAGCAGTGACCACAGGGAGGTCCAGTACTTC

J gene: TRBJ2-2
D gene: .
V gene: TRBV29-1
clone size: few
CDR3 protein: CSVERQLNTGELFF
CDR3 DNA: TGCAGCGTTGAAAGACAACTTAACACCGGGGAGCTGTTTTTT

J gene: TRBJ2-7
D gene: .
V gene: TRBV5-1
clone size: many
CDR3 protein: CASSPGIGSSYEQYF
CDR3 DNA: TGCGCCAGCAGCCCGGGGATTGGGAGCTCCTACGAGCAGTACTTC

J gene: TRBJ1-2
D gene: TRBD1
V gene: TRBV30
clone size: .
CDR3 protein: CATRGNREGPYGYTF
CDR3 DNA: TGTGCTACCAGGGGGAACAGGGAAGGCCCTTATGGCTACACCTTC

J gene: TRBJ2-5
D gene: TRBD2
V gene: TRBV20-1
clone size: .
CDR3 protein: CSARTTWGGETQYF
CDR3 DNA: TGCAGTGCTAGAACAACTTGGGGGGGAGAGACCCAGTACTTC

J gene: TRBJ2-1
D gene: TRBD2
V gene: TRBV5-5
clone size: .
CDR3 protein: CASTPLAGLFDEQFF
CDR3 DNA: TGTGCCAGCACCCCACTAGCGGGGCTCTTTGATGAGCAGTTCTTC

J gene: TRBJ2-7
D gene: .
V gene: TRBV7-9
clone size: few
CDR3 protein: CASSFGTLYEQYF
CDR3 DNA: TGTGCCAGCAGCTTTGGCACCCTGTACGAGCAGTACTTC

J gene: TRBJ2-1
D gene: TRBD1
V gene: TRBV20-1
clone size: .
CDR3 protein: CSARNRTGYNEQFF
CDR3 DNA: TGCAGTGCTAGAAATCGGACAGGCTACAATGAGCAGTTCTTC

J gene: TRBJ2-1
D gene: .
V gene: TRBV5-1
clone size: few
CDR3 protein: CASSLATVNEQFF
CDR3 DNA: TGCGCCAGCAGCTTGGCGACAGTCAATGAGCAGTTCTTC

J gene: TRBJ1-1
D gene: .
V gene: TRBV7-9
clone size: few
CDR3 protein: CASSNSGNTEAFF
CDR3 DNA: TGTGCCAGCAGCAACAGTGGGAACACTGAAGCTTTCTTT

J gene: TRBJ2-1
D gene: .
V gene: TRBV7-3
clone size: few
CDR3 protein: CASSLTGREQFF
CDR3 DNA: TGTGCCAGCAGCTTAACAGGGAGGGAGCAGTTCTTC

J gene: TRBJ2-3
D gene: .
V gene: TRBV12-3/TRBV12-4
clone size: few
CDR3 protein: CASSSRTLTDTQYF
CDR3 DNA: TGTGCCAGCAGTTCCAGGACTCTCACAGATACGCAGTATTTT

J gene: TRBJ2-3
D gene: .
V gene: TRBV5-1
clone size: .
CDR3 protein: CASSLALGRTSTDTQYF
CDR3 DNA: TGCGCCAGCAGCTTGGCCTTGGGGCGGACTAGCACAGATACGCAGTATTTT

J gene: TRBJ2-3
D gene: TRBD2
V gene: TRBV4-1
clone size: .
CDR3 protein: CASSPRDYPTITSTDTQYF
CDR3 DNA: TGCGCCAGCAGCCCCCGGGACTACCCTACCATTACTAGCACAGATACGCAGTATTTT

J gene: TRBJ1-2
D gene: .
V gene: TRBV12-3/TRBV12-4
clone size: few
CDR3 protein: CASSLAGPSYGYTF
CDR3 DNA: TGTGCCAGCAGTTTAGCGGGGCCGTCCTATGGCTACACCTTC

J gene: TRBJ2-5
D gene: TRBD2
V gene: TRBV3-1
clone size: .
CDR3 protein: CASSQRTSGSKETQYF
CDR3 DNA: TGTGCCAGCAGCCAGAGGACTAGCGGATCCAAGGAGACCCAGTACTTC

J gene: TRBJ1-1
D gene: TRBD1
V gene: TRBV5-1
clone size: .
CDR3 protein: CASSTTGDRTEAFF
CDR3 DNA: TGCGCCAGCAGCACTACAGGGGATCGAACTGAAGCTTTCTTT

J gene: TRBJ2-5
D gene: .
V gene: TRBV10-2
clone size: .
CDR3 protein: CASVIPGVGEETQYF
CDR3 DNA: TGCGCCAGCGTGATCCCAGGGGTCGGAGAGGAGACCCAGTACTTC

J gene: TRBJ1-5
D gene: .
V gene: TRBV7-2
clone size: many
CDR3 protein: CASSLDGGGNQPQHF
CDR3 DNA: TGTGCCAGCAGCTTAGACGGGGGTGGCAATCAGCCCCAGCATTTT

J gene: TRBJ1-5
D gene: .
V gene: TRBV6-1
clone size: .
CDR3 protein: CASSAGSLNGNQPQHF
CDR3 DNA: TGTGCCAGCAGTGCCGGCAGCCTTAACGGCAATCAGCCCCAGCATTTT

J gene: TRBJ2-2
D gene: .
V gene: TRBV6-4
clone size: many
CDR3 protein: CASSDRNTGELFF
CDR3 DNA: TGTGCCAGCAGTGACCGGAACACCGGGGAGCTGTTTTTT